A single sample gave rise to the 17 T cell receptor beta chains below, sequenced in a study of spatial heterogeneity in lung cancer. Time point denoted: sample taken at primary tumor resection. Unsorted whole RNA of tumor, nontumor lung or frozen PBMC was sequenced. TCRdb recomputed calls from the 5' RACE reads with MiXCR, one row per CDR3 protein. The sample holds roughly 39,000 distinct CDR3 sequences, around 7.5% seen once. The specimen was PBMCs, collected at surgery. The receptors come from a male donor with early-stage non-small cell lung cancer.

This clonotype was observed at least ten times. The chain uses TRBV29-1 and TRBJ1-5; the D is unclear. The CDR3 covers 12 residues. Germline assignment: CDR1 SQVTM and CDR2 ANQGSEA. The germline V and J ends were trimmed by 0 bases and 4 bases, with 4 bases remaining between them. The CDR3 DNA follows: TGCAGCGTTGAAGACGGAAATCAGCCCCAGCATTTT. It specifies CSVEDGNQPQHF.

The chain is built from TRBV7-4 and TRBJ2-7; D call uncertain. Germline V lookup: CDR1 SGHVT, CDR2 SQSDAQ. V lost 3 bases, J lost 0 bases, and 3 bases lay in between. CDR3 length equals 12 residues. The DNA for the CDR3 is TGTGCCAGCAGCTTCGGCTCCTACGAGCAGTACGTC. Translation: CASSFGSYEQYV.

The sample holds a few counts of this clonotype. V usage is TRBV6-6 and J usage is TRBJ1-1, with 9 bases lining up with TRBD1. The CDR3 runs to 16 residues. Germline V gene lookup returns CDR1 MNHNY and CDR2 SVGAGI (reference sequence). J was trimmed by 4 bases and V by 5 bases; bases with no gene match: 11. The CDR3: CASSQDPGQGVTEAFF. The DNA for the CDR3 is TGTGCCAGCAGTCAGGATCCGGGACAGGGAGTCACTGAAGCTTTCTTT.

V usage is TRBV12-3 or TRBV12-4 and J usage is TRBJ2-6; a weak D match, TRBD2 (7 bases). V was trimmed by 1 base and J by 0 bases, leaving 13 bases between them. CDR3 length: 18 residues. CDR3 sequence: CASSLGGGPYSGANVLTF. The DNA for the CDR3 is TGTGCCAGCAGTTTAGGGGGGGGCCCCTACTCTGGGGCCAACGTCCTGACTTTC.

This clonotype appeared many times. The DNA for the CDR3 is TGTGCCAGCAGTGGTGGACTAGCGGGAGAGTGGGGAGAGACCCAGTACTTC. Residues: CASSGGLAGEWGETQYF. The rearrangement joins TRBV2 to TRBJ2-5; TRBD2 matches at 13 bases. V dropped 4 bases and J dropped 4; count of bases not matched to a gene: 9. Germline V gene sequence: CDR1 SNHLY, CDR2 FYNNEI. The length of the CDR3 is 17 residues. The full variable domain, with the rest looked up from reference TRBV2 and TRBJ2-5, is EPEVTQTPSHQVTQMGQEVILRCVPISNHLYFYWYRQILGQKVEFLVSFYNNEISEKSEIFDDQFSVERPDGSNFTLKIRSTKLEDSAMYFCASSGGLAGEWGETQYFGPGTRLLVL.

In this sample, this clonotype turned up many times. The chain combines TRBV18 with TRBJ2-3; 8 nucleotides match TRBD2. This CDR3 is built from 15 residues. In germline, CDR1 is KGHSH, CDR2 LQKENI. V trimming: 3 bases; J trimming: 5 bases; junction bases outside the gene matches: 7. The DNA for the CDR3 is TGTGCCAGCTCACCTTCAGCGGGAGTGGAAGATACGCAGTATTTT. Translated: CASSPSAGVEDTQYF.

Ten or more counts support this clonotype. The chain employs TRBV7-9 and TRBJ2-7; 12 positions match TRBD2. Germline CDR1 SEHNR, CDR2 FQNEAQ (reference sequence). Trimming cost V 5 bases and J 0 bases; bases outside gene matches: 5. The CDR3 has 16 residues. This CDR3 reads CASSAPSGGASYEQYF. CDR3 bases: TGTGCCAGCAGCGCCCCTAGCGGGGGGGCCTCCTACGAGCAGTACTTC. The entire variable domain, with the rest obtained from reference TRBV7-9 and TRBJ2-7, is as follows: DTGVSQNPRHKITKRGQNVTFRCDPISEHNRLYWYRQTLGQGPEFLTYFQNEAQLEKSRLLSDRFSAERPKGSFSTLEIQRTEQGDSAMYLCASSAPSGGASYEQYFGPGTRLTVT.

The chain uses TRBV7-2 and TRBJ2-1; D is undetermined. The CDR3 has 16 residues. Germline CDR1 reads SGHTA; CDR2 reads FQGNSA. V was trimmed by 5 bases and J by 8 bases, leaving 22 bases between them. CDR3 in amino acids: CASSAGSARKRDEQFF. The CDR3 bases are TGTGCCAGCAGCGCAGGATCGGCCCGGAAACGAGATGAGCAGTTCTTC.

The rearrangement uses TRBV12-3 or TRBV12-4 and TRBJ1-1, with no clear D. V lost 3 bases and J 5 bases, leaving 22 bases between the germline ends. The CDR3 has 17 amino acids. The CDR3 bases are TGTGCCAGCAGTTTCAAACGCCATAATAGGGATGGGACTGAAGCTTTCTTT. Encoded protein: CASSFKRHNRDGTEAFF.

This clonotype was seen ten or more times. The V and J genes are TRBV14 and TRBJ2-5; D unclear. Germline V lookup: CDR1 SGHDN, CDR2 FVKESK. With 0 bases removed from V and 1 base from J, the gap between germline ends came to 9 bases. This CDR3 spans 15 amino acids. DNA of the CDR3: TGTGCCAGCAGCCAAGAGTGGGCCAGCCAAGAGACCCAGTACTTC. This sequence encodes CASSQEWASQETQYF.

This clonotype has a count of ten or more. This chain joins TRBV6-2 or TRBV6-3 and TRBJ2-2; no definite D call. The CDR3 is 14 residues long. V lost 2 bases and J lost 5, with 9 bases in between. From germline, CDR1 is MNHEY and CDR2 SVGEGT. The CDR3, as DNA: TGTGCCAGCAGTTACCTCTACCCTACCGGGGAGCTGTTTTTT. This gives the protein CASSYLYPTGELFF.

As concerns this clonotype: A much larger clone lies one base from this, so it may be a read error. The rearrangement uses TRBV24-1 and TRBJ2-3, with 12 bases fitting TRBD2. In germline, CDR1 is KGHDR, CDR2 SFDVKD. The junction had 12 bases not matched to a gene; V was cut back by 4 bases and J by 8 bases. There are 17 residues in the CDR3. CDR3 loop: CATSDTPGLAGGVTQYF. The DNA for the CDR3 is TGTGCCACCAGTGACACACCGGGACTAGCGGGTGGAGTTACGCAGTATTTT.

This clonotype was observed a handful of times. The V call is TRBV2, the J call TRBJ2-2; D gene uncertain. Germline V lookup: CDR1 SNHLY, CDR2 FYNNEI. The CDR3 totals 12 residues. Deletions cut 6 bases from V and 5 bases from J, with 7 bases between. DNA of the CDR3: TGTGCCAGCAGCCTTTGGACCGGGGAGCTGTTTTTT. Translation: CASSLWTGELFF.

A few counts support this clonotype. CDR3 loop: CASSPVVNGDTQYF. The DNA for the CDR3 is TGTGCCAGCTCACCAGTAGTTAATGGGGATACGCAGTATTTT. This chain connects TRBV18 to TRBJ2-3; unclear D gene. V was cut by 2 bases and J by 6 bases, with 12 bases left in between. The CDR3 consists of 14 residues. The V gene's germline CDR1 is KGHSH and CDR2 LQKENI.

This clonotype was counted at least ten times. The CDR3, as DNA: TGCAGCGTTGCCCAGATCTTCAGTGAAGCTTTCTTT. Amino acids: CSVAQIFSEAFF. The chain carries TRBV29-1 and TRBJ1-1, with unresolved D. The length of the CDR3 is 12 residues. V lost 4 bases and J lost 7, with 13 bases in between. CDR1 and CDR2 from the germline V gene are SQVTM and ANQGSEA.

A few counts support this clonotype. This rearrangement joins TRBV18 to TRBJ1-1; D is unresolved. Germline CDR1 is KGHSH and CDR2 is LQKENI. The V end was cut by 5 bases, the J end by 4 bases, with 11 bases between. There are 13 residues in the CDR3. The CDR3 DNA sequence: TGTGCCAGCTCAACCGAAGGGAGCACTGAAGCTTTCTTT. Its translation: CASSTEGSTEAFF.

Many counts were recorded for this clonotype. V gene TRBV5-8 combines with J gene TRBJ2-1; TRBD1 matches 7 bases. J gave up 1 base and V 2 bases, and 3 bases lay outside the gene matches. The CDR3 runs to 15 residues. Germline V gene sequence: CDR1 SGHTS, CDR2 YDEGEE. The DNA of the CDR3 is TGTGCCAGCAGCTTCGGGACAGTTTCCTACAATGAGCAGTTCTTC. It is translated as CASSFGTVSYNEQFF.